These 22 T cell receptor beta chains were sequenced from one sample in a study of Ad26.COV2.S vaccination and SARS-CoV-2 variants. The treatment denotes: roughly 19 received Ad26.COV2.S at low or high dose, single or two shots; about 5 received placebo; per-sample allocation not given. Samples analyzed were those drawn on day 63 after the first vaccine or placebo injection. The repertoire was sequenced with immunoSEQ multiplex PCR; TCRdb's copy has only in-frame clones and lacks some. The table has hundreds of thousands of clones, about 89% seen once. The sequenced sample was peripheral blood, obtained in a trial of Ad26.COV2.S vaccine versus placebo. These receptors were collected from a person aged 18-65 years who received the Ad26.COV2.S COVID-19 vaccine or a placebo.

V and J are TRBV4-3 and TRBJ2-2, with TRBD2 identical over 11 bases. Germline assignment: CDR1 LGHNA and CDR2 YSLEER. The CDR3 is made up of 18 amino acids. The V gene end was trimmed by 3 bases and the J gene end by 1 base; junction bases not matched to a gene: 7. CDR3 residues: CASSQQGTSGGNTGELFF. The CDR3 nucleotides read TGCGCCAGCAGCCAGCAGGGAACTAGCGGGGGGAACACCGGGGAGCTGTTTTTT.

This clone was seen at least ten times. The V gene is TRBV23-1, the J gene TRBJ2-7, with D tentatively TRBD2 (6 bases). TRBV23-1 carries the ORF label, with uncertain function. Trimming removed 3 bases at V and 6 bases at J, with 12 bases between. CDR3 length: 13 amino acids. The chain's CDR3 is CASSHRTGGEQYF. For the CDR3, the DNA is TGCGCCAGCAGTCACAGGACCGGGGGCGAGCAGTACTTC.

V gene TRBV5-1 combines with J gene TRBJ2-7, with 8 bases lining up with TRBD2. The CDR3 contains 14 residues. With 6 bases clipped from V and 4 bases from J, the junction kept 9 bases outside the gene matches. The germline V gene has CDR1 SGHRS and CDR2 YFSETQ. CDR3 nucleotide sequence: TGCGCCAGCACCCCCCCGGGAGGGCGGTACGAGCAGTACTTC. This sequence encodes CASTPPGGRYEQYF.

This sequence joins TRBV15 and TRBJ1-5, with D hard to call. CDR1 is LNHNV and CDR2 is YYDKDF in the germline V gene (reference sequence). The CDR3 totals 15 residues. V dropped 0 bases and J dropped 3 bases, with 9 bases sitting between them. Written as DNA, the CDR3 is TGTGCCACCAGCAGAGATCGGGAGTACAATCAGCCCCAGCATTTT. Protein: CATSRDREYNQPQHF. The whole variable domain, remainder taken from reference TRBV15 and TRBJ1-5, is DAMVIQNPRYQVTQFGKPVTLSCSQTLNHNVMYWYQQKSSQAPKLLFHYYDKDFNNEADTPDNFQSRRPNTSFCFLDIRSPGLGDTAMYLCATSRDREYNQPQHFGDGTRLSIL.

The V gene is TRBV10-3, the J gene TRBJ2-1; D is unresolved. Germline V gene lookup returns CDR1 ENHRY and CDR2 SYGVKD. This CDR3 region has 13 residues. V lost 6 bases and J lost 0, with 6 bases in between. The CDR3 nucleotides are TGTGCCATCAGCATCATCTCCTACAATGAGCAGTTCTTC. It translates to CAISIISYNEQFF.

This chain joins TRBV2 and TRBJ2-5, with a weak D call TRBD2 (5 bases). With 3 bases removed from V and 1 base from J, the gap between germline ends came to 15 bases. This CDR3 has 16 residues. CDR1 SNHLY and CDR2 FYNNEI come from the germline V gene. The CDR3 sequence is CASSDGPEVGQETQYF. CDR3 nucleotides: TGTGCCAGCAGTGACGGTCCGGAGGTCGGCCAAGAGACCCAGTACTTC. Full variable domain (rest looked up from reference TRBV2 and TRBJ2-5): EPEVTQTPSHQVTQMGQEVILRCVPISNHLYFYWYRQILGQKVEFLVSFYNNEISEKSEIFDDQFSVERPDGSNFTLKIRSTKLEDSAMYFCASSDGPEVGQETQYFGPGTRLLVL.

The chain recombines TRBV7-9 with TRBJ2-3; 7 positions agree with TRBD1. CDR1 is SEHNR and CDR2 is FQNEAQ in the germline V gene (reference sequence). The CDR3 is made up of 15 amino acids. With V trimmed by 4 bases and J by 4 bases, 8 bases remained unmatched. The chain's CDR3 is CASSSRRQGADTQYF. The CDR3 DNA reads TGTGCCAGCAGCTCCAGACGACAGGGCGCAGATACGCAGTATTTT.

The chain employs TRBV9 and TRBJ1-2; TRBD1 aligns across 10 bases. CDR3 length: 14 residues. V gave up 4 bases and J gave up 7 bases; unmatched junction bases: 7. Per the germline V gene, CDR1 is SGDLS and CDR2 is YYNGEE. This CDR3 reads CASSSHGTGVGYTF. CDR3 nucleotides: TGTGCCAGCAGCTCCCACGGGACAGGGGTTGGCTACACCTTC.

This sequence joins TRBV5-4 and TRBJ2-3; D possibly corresponds to TRBD2 (5 bases). The germline V gene encodes CDR1 SGHNT and CDR2 YYREEE (reference sequence). V was pared by 4 bases and J by 6 bases, with 9 bases between. The CDR3 spans 12 residues. The CDR3 protein is CASSLDSDTQYF. DNA for the CDR3: TGTGCCAGCAGCCTGGACTCGGATACGCAGTATTTT.

CDR3: CASSLAPSGANVLTF. CDR3 bases: TGCGCCAGCAGCTTGGCGCCCTCTGGGGCCAACGTCCTGACTTTC. The V gene is TRBV5-1, the J gene TRBJ2-6, with D hard to call. This CDR3 contains 15 residues. The V end lost 0 bases, the J end lost 0 bases, and 4 bases lay between the germline ends. CDR1 is SGHRS, CDR2 YFSETQ, per germline.

The V call is TRBV5-1, the J call TRBJ1-4; tentatively, D is TRBD1 (5 bases). The CDR3 is 14 amino acids. Germline V gene sequence: CDR1 SGHRS, CDR2 YFSETQ. V was trimmed by 2 bases and J by 6 bases, leaving 11 bases between them. CDR3 amino acids: CASSFRDSDEKLFF. The CDR3 DNA follows: TGCGCCAGCAGCTTCCGGGACTCGGATGAAAAACTGTTTTTT.

The chain uses TRBV12-3 or TRBV12-4 and TRBJ2-2; D tentatively fits TRBD1 or TRBD2 (7 bases each). The CDR3 extends over 13 amino acids. The V gene lost 9 bases and the J gene lost 6 bases, with 14 bases spanning the gap. Here the CDR3 reads CASSQGGPGELFF. CDR3 coding DNA: TGTGCCAGTAGCCAGGGGGGGCCCGGGGAGCTGTTTTTT.

The chain is built from TRBV6-5 and TRBJ2-3; TRBD1 might be the D (6 bases). The length of the CDR3 is 11 residues. Trimming pared 8 bases from V and 6 bases from J, leaving 9 bases between. Germline values: CDR1 MNHEY, CDR2 SVGAGI. CDR3 DNA: TGTGCCAGCTTGGGGGCGGATACGCAGTATTTT. It yields the protein CASLGADTQYF.

The chain couples TRBV2 to TRBJ2-5; D not certain. This CDR3 has 13 residues. The V gene's germline CDR1 is SNHLY and CDR2 FYNNEI. The V end was cut by 7 bases, the J end by 1 base, with 10 bases between. CDR3 DNA sequence: TGTGCCAGCAATCTGCGCCTCCAAGAGACCCAGTACTTC. It translates to CASNLRLQETQYF.

The chain uses TRBV4-2 and TRBJ1-2, with unresolved D. V lost 0 bases to trimming and J lost 8 bases, with 13 bases between them. There are 14 residues in the CDR3. CDR1 and CDR2 from the germline V gene are LGHNA and YNFKEQ. CDR3 coding DNA: TGTGCCAGCAGCCAAGATGGAGGAAGACGGGGCTACACCTTC. It translates to CASSQDGGRRGYTF.

This chain joins TRBV7-6 and TRBJ1-1; D perhaps matches TRBD1 (5 bases). This CDR3 is built from 13 residues. Germline V gives CDR1 SGHVS, CDR2 FNYEAQ. Trimming pared 6 bases from V and 1 base from J, leaving 9 bases between. The CDR3 reads CASSSGANTEAFF. CDR3 bases: TGTGCCAGCAGTTCCGGGGCGAACACTGAAGCTTTCTTT.

The V gene is TRBV7-9, the J gene TRBJ1-4; possible D gene TRBD1, 5 bases. Germline V gene data show CDR1 as SEHNR and CDR2 as FQNEAQ (reference sequence). V lost 6 bases and J lost 7, with 15 bases in between. This CDR3 spans 14 amino acids. The DNA of the CDR3 is TGTGCCAGCAGTTCTGACAGAACGCCTGAAAAACTGTTTTTT. Protein: CASSSDRTPEKLFF.

In the case of this clone: Other DNA sequences in this specimen translate into the identical CDR3. This chain connects TRBV7-2 to TRBJ1-1; D not resolved. Germline CDR1 reads SGHTA; CDR2 reads FQGNSA. CDR3 length: 13 residues. The germline V and J ends were trimmed by 1 base and 6 bases, with 9 bases remaining between them. The CDR3 nucleotides read TGTGCCAGCAGCTTAGACCGGGTGGCTGAAGCTTTCTTT. It translates to CASSLDRVAEAFF.

V and J are TRBV3-1 (or the pseudogene TRBV3-2) and TRBJ2-1, with D tentatively TRBD2 (6 bases). The CDR3 consists of 15 residues. V was pared by 3 bases and J by 4 bases, with 13 bases between. Germline CDR1 and CDR2: LGHDT and YNNKEL (reference sequence). The DNA for the CDR3 is TGTGCCAGCAGCCAGGGCGGGGAAGGGTACAATGAGCAGTTCTTC. Translating gives CASSQGGEGYNEQFF.

This chain joins TRBV7-8 and TRBJ1-5; 7 bases are a match to TRBD1. The V and J ends lost 5 bases and 3 bases, in that order; junction bases with no gene match: 10. This CDR3 is built from 16 residues. CDR1 and CDR2 from the germline V gene are SGHVS and FQNEAQ. This CDR3 reads CASSGPKGAINQPQHF. In DNA form, the CDR3 reads TGTGCCAGCAGCGGGCCGAAGGGGGCAATCAATCAGCCCCAGCATTTT.

The chain joins TRBV5-8 to TRBJ1-1; D call uncertain. The CDR3 totals 13 residues. Between the trimmed V and J ends, which lost 4 bases and 7 bases, there was a span of 14 bases. Germline V gene data show CDR1 as SGHTS and CDR2 as YDEGEE. The CDR3 spells CASSQPADYEAFF. The CDR3, as DNA: TGTGCCAGCAGCCAGCCAGCGGACTATGAAGCTTTCTTT.

The chain employs TRBV6-6 and TRBJ2-3, with no clear D. CDR1 is MNHNY and CDR2 is SVGAGI in the germline V gene (reference sequence). The CDR3 totals 11 residues. Trimming pared 5 bases from V and 6 bases from J, leaving 6 bases between. As DNA, the CDR3 is TGTGCCAGCAGTACCGCCGATACGCAGTATTTT. This sequence encodes CASSTADTQYF.